This T cell receptor beta chain originates from a study of blood T cell repertoires in COVID-19. Assay: immunoSEQ multiplex PCR; the TCRdb copy retains only in-frame clones and omits some. The data hold about 130,000 clones, with around 83% observed a single time. V dropped 3 bases and J dropped 5; count of bases not matched to a gene: 1. Germline CDR1 MDHEN, CDR2 SYDVKM. The CDR3 runs 14 residues. This sequence originates from a woman in her forties or fifties with acute or convalescent COVID-19. V is TRBV28 and J is TRBJ2-3; TRBD2 agrees at 11 bases. Sequenced input: peripheral blood. CDR3: CASSFGTSGDTQYF. CDR3 DNA sequence: TGTGCCAGCAGTTTTGGGACTAGCGGAGATACGCAGTATTTT. Using reference TRBV28 and TRBJ2-3 for the parts outside the CDR3, the full variable domain is DVKVTQSSRYLVKRTGEKVFLECVQDMDHENMFWYRQDPGLGLRLIYFSYDVKMKEKGDIPEGYSVSREKKERFSLILESASTNQTSMYLCASSFGTSGDTQYFGPGTRLTVL.